This T cell receptor (beta chain) emerged from a study of blood T cell repertoires in COVID-19. This CDR3 has 14 residues. Method: immunoSEQ multiplex PCR; TCRdb's copy keeps in-frame clones and lacks some. The table shows about 240,000 clones, with 70% to 90% occurring only once. The sequence came from a woman aged 65 to 85 with active or convalescent COVID-19. The J gene is TRBJ2-2, the V gene TRBV1; TRBD2, the table's D call, lacks a check against the DNA. TRBV1 is a pseudogene. The sample taken for sequencing was peripheral blood. This chain's CDR3 is CTSSQGSASRELFF. CDR3 in DNA: TGCACCAGCAGCCAAGGCTCTGCTAGTAGGGAGCTGTTTTTT.